This T cell receptor beta chain was identified during a study of blood T cell repertoires in COVID-19. As for the study in general: Samples of COVID-19 (acute and convalescent) were obtained from the United States, Italy and Spain.

V gave up 1 base and J gave up 4 bases; unmatched junction bases: 9. CDR3 length: 16 residues. Germline CDR1 and CDR2: SGHAT and FQNNGV. In the original workflow: Nucleated cell number was recorded as an estimate derived from reference gene primer amplification. TCRdb's copy holds only in-frame clones and misses some; the assay was immunoSEQ multiplex PCR. That table is the source of V, J and clone size, and D and trimming were worked out from the DNA. Among fewer than 200,000 clones listed, around 82% were seen once. The study recruited people aged about 18 to 95 years across roughly 25 US areas. Which cohort a participant joined came from the clinical history participants gave.

The rearrangement uses TRBV11-2 and TRBJ1-1; 7 bases align to TRBD1. The source of this sequence is a woman aged 60 to 75 with acute COVID-19. Input material: PBMCs or T cells enriched from blood (not recorded which). CDR3 loop: CASSLVGVGGVTEAFF. The CDR3 coding sequence is TGTGCCAGCAGCTTAGTCGGGGTAGGGGGCGTCACTGAAGCTTTCTTT.